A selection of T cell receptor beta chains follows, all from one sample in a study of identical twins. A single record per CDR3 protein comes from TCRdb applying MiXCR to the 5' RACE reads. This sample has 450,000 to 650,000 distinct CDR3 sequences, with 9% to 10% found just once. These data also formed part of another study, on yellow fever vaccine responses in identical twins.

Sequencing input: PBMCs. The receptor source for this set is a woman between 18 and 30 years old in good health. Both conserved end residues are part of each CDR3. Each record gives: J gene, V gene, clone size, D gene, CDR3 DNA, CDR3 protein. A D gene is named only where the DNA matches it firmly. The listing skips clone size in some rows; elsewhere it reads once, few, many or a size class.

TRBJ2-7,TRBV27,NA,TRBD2,TGTGCCAGCAGTAGGGCGGGGGGGGTCTACGAGCAGTACTTC,CASSRAGGVYEQYF
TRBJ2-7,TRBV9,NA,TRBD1,TGTGCCAGCAGCGCCGGGACAGGGCCTTCCTACGAGCAGTACTTC,CASSAGTGPSYEQYF
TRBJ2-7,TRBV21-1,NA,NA,TGTGCCAGCAGCAGAAGACCGCTAGCCCAACCTCATTACGAGCAGTACTTC,CASSRRPLAQPHYEQYF
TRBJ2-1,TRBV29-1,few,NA,TGCAGCGTCGGGAGGGGGCCCTACAATGAGCAGTTCTTC,CSVGRGPYNEQFF
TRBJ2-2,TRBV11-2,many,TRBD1,TGTGCCAGCAGCTTACAATATGGACAGGGGGTTGGCTCCGGGGAGCTGTTTTTT,CASSLQYGQGVGSGELFF
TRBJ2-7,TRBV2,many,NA,TGTGCCAGCAGAATAGGCGGGGAATACGAGCAGTACTTC,CASRIGGEYEQYF
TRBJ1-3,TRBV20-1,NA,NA,TGCAGTGCGAGACGGGCCTCTGGAAACACCATATATTTT,CSARRASGNTIYF
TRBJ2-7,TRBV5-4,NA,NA,TGTGCCAGCAGCGCGGGACAGTACTACGAGCAGTACTTC,CASSAGQYYEQYF
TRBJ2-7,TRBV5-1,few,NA,TGCGCCAGCAGCTTGGTCGGACAGCGCTACGAGCAGTACTTC,CASSLVGQRYEQYF
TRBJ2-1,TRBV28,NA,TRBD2,TGTGCCAGCAGCTCCAACGGACTAGCGGCAAACAGCTCCTACAATGAGCAGTTCTTC,CASSSNGLAANSSYNEQFF
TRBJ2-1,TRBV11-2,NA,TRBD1,TGTGCCAGCAGCTCGCGGACAGGGGGAGAGCAGTTCTTC,CASSSRTGGEQFF
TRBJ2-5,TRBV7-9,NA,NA,TGTGCCAGCAGCTTGCCACAGGGAATAGAGACCCAGTACTTC,CASSLPQGIETQYF
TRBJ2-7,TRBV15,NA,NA,TGTGCCACCAGCACTAATGGGGGGTACGAGCAGTACTTC,CATSTNGGYEQYF
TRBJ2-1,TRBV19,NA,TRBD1,TGTGCCAGTACCCTCGAGGGACAGGAGCAGTTCTTC,CASTLEGQEQFF
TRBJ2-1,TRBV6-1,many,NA,TGTGCCAGCAGTAAGACTAGTGGGCCCTACAATGAGCAGTTCTTC,CASSKTSGPYNEQFF
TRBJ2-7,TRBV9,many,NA,TGTGCCAGCAGCGGAACAGGGACCCACGAGCAGTACTTC,CASSGTGTHEQYF
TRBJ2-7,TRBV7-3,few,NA,TGTGCCAGCACCCACACCCTCTCCTACGAGCAGTACTTC,CASTHTLSYEQYF
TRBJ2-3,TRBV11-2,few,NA,TGTGCCAGCAGCTCCGGAGCTGGGGCTTTGGCAGATACGCAGTATTTT,CASSSGAGALADTQYF
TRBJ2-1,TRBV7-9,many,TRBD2,TGTGCCAGCAGCCCAGCCCCGGGACTAGCGGCCTACAATGAGCAGTTCTTC,CASSPAPGLAAYNEQFF
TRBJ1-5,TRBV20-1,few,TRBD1,TGCAGTGCTACCCCCCCCAGGGGGTCGGAAAGCAATCAGCCCCAGCATTTT,CSATPPRGSESNQPQHF
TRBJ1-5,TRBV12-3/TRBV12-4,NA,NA,TGTGCCAGCAGTTTATTGGGTAGTCTCGGCAATCAGCCCCAGCATTTT,CASSLLGSLGNQPQHF
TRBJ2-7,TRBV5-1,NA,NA,TGCGCCAGCAGCCGGGAGACTAGATTCGACGAGCAGTACTTC,CASSRETRFDEQYF
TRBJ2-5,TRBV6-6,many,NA,TGTGCCGCTACAGGGTGGGAGGGAGAGACCCAGTACTTC,CAATGWEGETQYF
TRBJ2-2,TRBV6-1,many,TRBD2,TGTGCCAGCAGGAGTCTAGCGGGGACCAACACCGGGGAGCTGTTTTTT,CASRSLAGTNTGELFF
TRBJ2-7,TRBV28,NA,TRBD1,TGTGCCAGCAGTTTATCCCAGACAGGGGGCTACGAGCAGTACTTC,CASSLSQTGGYEQYF
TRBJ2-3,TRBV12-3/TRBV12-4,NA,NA,TGTGCCAGCATTTCTTTTCGGGGCATAAATAAAGATACGCAGTATTTT,CASISFRGINKDTQYF
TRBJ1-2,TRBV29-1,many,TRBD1,TGCAGCGTCGCCCCGGGACAGGGGAAAGCGGGCTACACCTTC,CSVAPGQGKAGYTF
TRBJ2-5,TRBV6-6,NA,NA,TGTGCCAGCAAAGAGGTCAGCCAAGAGACCCAGTACTTC,CASKEVSQETQYF
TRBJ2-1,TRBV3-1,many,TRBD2,TGTGCCAGCAGCCCGACTAGCGGGGGGAACAATGAGCAGTTCTTC,CASSPTSGGNNEQFF
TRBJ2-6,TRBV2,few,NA,TGTGCCAGCATTTCCTACCCTTATTCTGGGGCCAACGTCCTGACTTTC,CASISYPYSGANVLTF
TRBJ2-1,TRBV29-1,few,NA,TGCAGCGGACGAGTCTTTGACTCCTACAATGAGCAGTTCTTC,CSGRVFDSYNEQFF
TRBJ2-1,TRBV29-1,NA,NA,TGCAGCGGTGGATCAAAGGGCTGGGACAATGAGCAGTTCTTC,CSGGSKGWDNEQFF
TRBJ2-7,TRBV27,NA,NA,TGTGCCAGCAGTTTCCGGCCTAGCTCCTACGAGCAGTACTTC,CASSFRPSSYEQYF
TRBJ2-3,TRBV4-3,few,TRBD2,TGCGCCAGCAGCCTGGAGCTAGCGGGAGGGAACGCAGATACGCAGTATTTT,CASSLELAGGNADTQYF
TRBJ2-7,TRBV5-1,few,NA,TGCGCCAGCAGCACCCGGCTCGGAGGCGAGCAGTACTTC,CASSTRLGGEQYF
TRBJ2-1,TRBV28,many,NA,TGTGCCAGCAGTTTCGGGGTAGTAATTGGGGGGCAGTTCTTC,CASSFGVVIGGQFF
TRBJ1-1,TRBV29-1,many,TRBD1,TGCAGCTGCTCCCTGGGACAGGCGAACACTGAAGCTTTCTTT,CSCSLGQANTEAFF
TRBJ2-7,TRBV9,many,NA,TGTGCCAGCAGCGTAATTGACAGTACCTACGAGCAGTACTTC,CASSVIDSTYEQYF
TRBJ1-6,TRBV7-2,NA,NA,TGTGCCAGCAGCTCGGACGGTGCCTATAATTCACCCCTCCACTTT,CASSSDGAYNSPLHF
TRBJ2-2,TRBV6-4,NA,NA,TGTGCCAGCAGTGTAGGGATCACCGGGGAGCTGTTTTTT,CASSVGITGELFF
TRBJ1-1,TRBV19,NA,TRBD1,TGTGCCAGTAGGTCACAGGGGGTAAACACTGAAGCTTTCTTT,CASRSQGVNTEAFF
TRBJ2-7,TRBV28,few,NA,TGTGCCAGCAGCCTGCGGACGGACCTTTCCTACGAGCAGTACTTC,CASSLRTDLSYEQYF
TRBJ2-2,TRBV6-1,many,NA,TGTGCCAGCACCTTAAGGGCCGGGAGTAACACCGGGGAGCTGTTTTTT,CASTLRAGSNTGELFF
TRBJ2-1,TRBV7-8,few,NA,TGTGCCAGCAGCGGACACCGGGACGCTATGTACAATGAGCAGTTCTTC,CASSGHRDAMYNEQFF
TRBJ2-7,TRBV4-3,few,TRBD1,TGCGCCAGCAGGACAGGGGGCATCTCCTACGAGCAGTACTTC,CASRTGGISYEQYF
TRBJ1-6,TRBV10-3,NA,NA,TGTGCCATCAGTGTAGAGATAAATTCACCCCTCCACTTT,CAISVEINSPLHF